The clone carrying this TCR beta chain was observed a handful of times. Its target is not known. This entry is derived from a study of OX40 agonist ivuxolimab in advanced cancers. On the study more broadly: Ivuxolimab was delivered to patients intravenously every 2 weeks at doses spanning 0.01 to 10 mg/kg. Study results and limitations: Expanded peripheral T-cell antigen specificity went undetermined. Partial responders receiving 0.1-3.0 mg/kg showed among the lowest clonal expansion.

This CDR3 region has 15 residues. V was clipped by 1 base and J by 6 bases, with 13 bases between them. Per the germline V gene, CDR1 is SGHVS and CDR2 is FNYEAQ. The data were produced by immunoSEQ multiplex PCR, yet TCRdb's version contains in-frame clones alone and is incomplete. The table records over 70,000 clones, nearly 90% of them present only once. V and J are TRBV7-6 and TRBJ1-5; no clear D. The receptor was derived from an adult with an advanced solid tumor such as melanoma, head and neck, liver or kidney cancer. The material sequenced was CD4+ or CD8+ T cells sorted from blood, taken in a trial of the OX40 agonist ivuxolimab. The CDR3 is CASSLDSSEGQPQHF. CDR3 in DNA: TGTGCCAGCAGCTTAGATTCGTCAGAGGGTCAGCCCCAGCATTTT.